Following are 29 T cell receptor beta chains from one sample sequenced in a study of T-cell reconstitution after alpha-beta-depleted transplantation in children. The authors prepared the TCRbeta library with unique molecular identifiers. MiXCR, applied by TCRdb to the PCR reads, yields one record per CDR3 protein. The repertoire holds 450,000 to 600,000 distinct CDR3 sequences, with 10% to 15% as singletons. Here the sequenced sample was PBMCs, mostly from graft donor cells, taken 360 days after TCRalphabeta/CD19-depleted stem cell transplant. The receptor source for this set is a male patient under 18 who had a stem cell transplant for acute myeloid leukemia, so the T cells may come from the graft donor.

This rearrangement joins TRBV6-2 or TRBV6-3 to TRBJ2-3, with D possibly being TRBD2 (5 bases). Trimming removed 6 bases from V and 5 bases from J, with 15 bases in between. CDR3 length: 14 residues. Germline CDR1 reads MNHEY; CDR2 reads SVGEGT. CDR3 protein: CASSQPGKGDTQYF. The CDR3 bases are TGTGCCAGCAGCCAACCCGGGAAGGGAGATACGCAGTATTTT.

This clonotype was counted only a few times. This chain links TRBV10-3 with TRBJ2-7; the match to TRBD2 covers 10 bases. Per germline, CDR1 ENHRY and CDR2 SYGVKD. The trim removed 8 bases at V and 5 bases at J, leaving 9 bases unmatched. There are 14 residues in the CDR3. The CDR3 spells CAIASGRKVNEQYF. The CDR3, as DNA: TGTGCCATCGCTAGCGGGAGAAAGGTAAACGAGCAGTACTTC.

The gene calls are TRBV5-1 and TRBJ2-2; D perhaps matches TRBD1 (5 bases). Germline-derived CDR1 and CDR2 are SGHRS and YFSETQ. V lost 0 bases and J lost 8, with 17 bases in between. CDR3 length: 16 amino acids. The CDR3 nucleotides read TGCGCCAGCAGCTTGGAAGCAGGGCGGAAGTTTGGGGAGCTGTTTTTT. Translated: CASSLEAGRKFGELFF.

This chain's CDR3 is CASSARSGRVYTDTQYF. CDR3 DNA: TGTGCCAGCAGTGCCCGAAGCGGGAGGGTATACACAGATACGCAGTATTTT. The rearrangement joins TRBV12-3 or TRBV12-4 to TRBJ2-3, with 10 bases identical to TRBD2. This CDR3 is built from 17 residues. V shed 5 bases, J shed 2 bases, and the junction held 10 bases outside the gene matches.

This sequence joins TRBV5-6 and TRBJ2-6; the D gene is possibly TRBD1 (5 bases). CDR3 size: 15 residues. The V gene lost 0 bases and the J gene lost 6 bases, with 10 bases spanning the gap. Germline values: CDR1 SGHDT, CDR2 YYEEEE. CDR3 DNA sequence: TGTGCCAGCAGCTTGGGCAGGGAAGAGGCCAACGTCCTGACTTTC. It codes for CASSLGREEANVLTF. Full variable domain (rest looked up from reference TRBV5-6 and TRBJ2-6): DAGVTQSPTHLIKTRGQQVTLRCSPKSGHDTVSWYQQALGQGPQFIFQYYEEEERQRGNFPDRFSGHQFPNYSSELNVNALLLGDSALYLCASSLGREEANVLTFGAGSRLTVL.

In this sample, this clonotype turned up a few times. V is TRBV20-1 and J is TRBJ2-2; 8 bases line up with TRBD2. Germline V CDR1 and CDR2: DFQATT, SNEGSKA (reference sequence). V lost 6 bases and J lost 1; bases outside the gene matches: 4. The CDR3 is made up of 14 amino acids. The CDR3: CSAVLAVNTGELFF. DNA for the CDR3: TGCAGTGCGGTACTAGCGGTGAACACCGGGGAGCTGTTTTTT.

As to this clonotype: A much larger clonotype is one base distant, so this may be a read error. The conserved phenylalanine or tryptophan is not found at the CDR3 terminus, so this likely reflects a read error. The chain links TRBV20-1 to TRBJ2-3; 11 bases are a match to TRBD2. Per the germline V gene, CDR1 is DFQATT and CDR2 is SNEGSKA (reference sequence). V shed 5 bases and J 0 bases; nucleotides not matched to a gene: 4. This CDR3 spans 15 amino acids. CDR3 residues: CSAGLAGVSTDTQYI. The CDR3 nucleotides read TGCAGTGCTGGACTAGCGGGTGTAAGCACAGATACGCAGTATATT.

This clonotype appeared a few times. The rearrangement uses TRBV7-3 and TRBJ2-1; D tentatively reads TRBD1 or TRBD2 (5 bases each). Trimming shortened V by 2 bases and J by 7 bases, and 18 bases separated the two germline ends. The CDR3 covers 16 residues. CDR1 is SGHTA, CDR2 FQGTGA, per germline. CDR3 nucleotide sequence: TGTGCCAGCAGCTTATTCGATATGGGGGTTGGAAATGAGCAGTTCTTC. Its protein product is CASSLFDMGVGNEQFF.

This clonotype occurred many times. The rearrangement uses TRBV20-1 and TRBJ2-2, with 9 bases lining up with TRBD2. V was pared by 3 bases and J by 3 bases, with 5 bases of the junction left unmatched. Germline V gene lookup returns CDR1 DFQATT and CDR2 SNEGSKA (reference sequence). This CDR3 region has 15 residues. CDR3 in DNA: TGCAGTGCTAGGGCGCTAGCGGGATACACCGGGGAGCTGTTTTTT. Translated, it gives CSARALAGYTGELFF.

There are many counts of this clonotype. This chain joins TRBV5-6 and TRBJ2-7, with a weak D call TRBD2 (7 bases). Germline V CDR1 and CDR2: SGHDT, YYEEEE. The CDR3 sequence is 14 residues long. The ends were cut back, 2 bases at V and 4 bases at J, with 13 bases in the middle. As DNA, the CDR3 is TGTGCCAGCAGCTTAGACGGGGGGCTTTACGAGCAGTACTTC. Translated, it gives CASSLDGGLYEQYF.

This clonotype was seen a handful of times. The chain's CDR3 is CASSQVWSAGTGELFF. The DNA for the CDR3 is TGTGCCAGCAGCCAAGTTTGGAGCGCGGGAACCGGGGAGCTGTTTTTT. The chain links TRBV14 to TRBJ2-2; D possibly corresponds to TRBD2 (6 bases). CDR3 length: 16 residues. V was pared by 1 base and J by 5 bases, with 14 bases between. The germline CDR1 and CDR2 sequences are SGHDN and FVKESK.

This clonotype occurred many times. V and J are TRBV6-1 and TRBJ2-3; 10 bases agree with TRBD1. This CDR3 has 18 residues. Per germline, CDR1 MNHNS and CDR2 SASEGT. V lost 2 bases to trimming and J lost 4 bases; unmatched junction nucleotides: 12. CDR3 coding DNA: TGTGCCAGCAGTGAATACCCCATCGGACAGGGGGGCCCAGATACGCAGTATTTT. This encodes CASSEYPIGQGGPDTQYF.

This clonotype was found a few times. V usage is TRBV27 and J usage is TRBJ2-1; D is ambiguous. V was clipped by 6 bases and J by 3 bases, with 15 bases between them. The CDR3 covers 15 residues. The germline gives CDR1 MNHEY, CDR2 SMNVEV (reference sequence). This CDR3 is CASRYDNYGYNEQFF. CDR3 in DNA: TGTGCCAGCAGGTACGACAACTACGGCTACAATGAGCAGTTCTTC.

This clonotype was seen a handful of times. The V gene is TRBV7-8, the J gene TRBJ2-7, with D perhaps matching TRBD1 (5 bases). V lost 5 bases and J 0 bases, leaving 17 bases between the germline ends. The CDR3 totals 16 residues. Germline lookup yields CDR1 SGHVS and CDR2 FQNEAQ. This chain's CDR3 is CASSLPRGLGSYEQYF. For the CDR3, the DNA is TGTGCCAGCAGCCTGCCTAGGGGTCTTGGCTCCTACGAGCAGTACTTC.

In its sample, this clonotype was seen many times. This chain links TRBV7-3 with TRBJ2-1, with 10 bases matching TRBD2. The CDR3 has 15 residues. CDR1 is SGHTA and CDR2 is FQGTGA in the germline V gene. V was clipped by 4 bases and J by 10 bases; unmatched bases: 10. CDR3 loop: CASSSGTSVRDEQFF. Here the CDR3 DNA reads TGTGCCAGCAGCTCCGGGACTAGCGTGAGGGACGAGCAGTTCTTC.

This chain links TRBV7-9 with TRBJ1-1; D may be TRBD1 (5 bases). The CDR3 covers 12 residues. The V and J ends lost 4 bases and 6 bases respectively, with 9 bases between them. CDR1 is SEHNR and CDR2 is FQNEAQ in the germline V gene (reference sequence). The CDR3 DNA is TGTGCCAGCAGCTCCCGGGGGGCTGAAGCTTTCTTT. The encoded protein is CASSSRGAEAFF.

The chain is built from TRBV7-2 and TRBJ2-7, with D unclear. Germline-derived CDR1 and CDR2 are SGHTA and FQGNSA. This CDR3 is built from 16 residues. V lost 1 base and J lost 3, with 16 bases in between. In DNA form, the CDR3 reads TGTGCCAGCAGCTTAGTCGCTAGAGTTAGAGGCTACGAGCAGTACTTC. It is translated as CASSLVARVRGYEQYF.

The chain couples TRBV20-1 to TRBJ1-5; D gene unclear. The germline V gene has CDR1 DFQATT and CDR2 SNEGSKA (reference sequence). This CDR3 contains 12 residues. Trimming removed 4 bases at V and 7 bases at J, with 11 bases between. CDR3 sequence (DNA): TGCAGTGCTATCCCTCATGGGCAGCCCCAGCATTTT. This translates into CSAIPHGQPQHF.

This clonotype was detected a few times. V is TRBV15 and J is TRBJ2-3; D unresolved. V lost 5 bases and J 1 base, leaving 16 bases between the germline ends. Germline assignment: CDR1 LNHNV and CDR2 YYDKDF (reference sequence). The CDR3 totals 16 residues. CDR3 bases: TGTGCCACCAGCGCTCGTCTGGGTTTTGGCACAGATACGCAGTATTTT. Translated: CATSARLGFGTDTQYF.

The rearrangement links TRBV29-1 to TRBJ2-1; possible D gene TRBD1, 6 bases. There are 14 residues in the CDR3. Trimming stripped 6 bases from V and 2 bases from J, with 14 bases between. The germline V gene encodes CDR1 SQVTM and CDR2 ANQGSEA. This CDR3 reads CSVGQLLTYNEQFF. CDR3 nucleotide sequence: TGCAGCGTCGGACAGCTCTTGACCTACAATGAGCAGTTCTTC.

This clonotype was observed many times. CDR3 DNA sequence: TGCGCCAGCAGCCAAGATACAGGGACCTACGAGCAGTACTTC. Its translation: CASSQDTGTYEQYF. The gene calls are TRBV4-3 and TRBJ2-7; D is perhaps TRBD1 (6 bases). The CDR3 runs 14 residues. Germline V gene lookup returns CDR1 LGHNA and CDR2 YSLEER. Trimming stripped 0 bases from V and 2 bases from J, with 8 bases between.

This clonotype has a count of ten or more. The chain links TRBV20-1 to TRBJ1-2, with D uncertain. With 6 bases removed from V and 4 bases from J, the gap between germline ends came to 12 bases. CDR1 is DFQATT, CDR2 SNEGSKA, per germline (reference sequence). The CDR3 spans 12 residues. The CDR3 spells CSASGGSYGYTF. The CDR3 coding sequence is TGCAGTGCGTCGGGAGGTTCCTATGGCTACACCTTC.

This rearrangement joins TRBV27 to TRBJ1-1; no clear D. This CDR3 region has 13 residues. With 3 bases removed from V and 3 bases from J, the gap between germline ends came to 8 bases. Germline V lookup: CDR1 MNHEY, CDR2 SMNVEV (reference sequence). The CDR3 bases are TGTGCCAGCAGTTTCACCCCGGACACTGAAGCTTTCTTT. It translates to CASSFTPDTEAFF.

This clonotype was found a few times. The V gene is TRBV29-1, the J gene TRBJ2-1; D not resolved. The V and J ends lost 8 bases and 6 bases respectively, with 11 bases between them. Per the germline V gene, CDR1 is SQVTM and CDR2 is ANQGSEA. There are 11 residues in the CDR3. The CDR3 is CSSHIPNEQFF. Here the CDR3 DNA reads TGCAGCTCCCACATCCCCAATGAGCAGTTCTTC.

The chain carries TRBV20-1 and TRBJ2-3, with a tentative D call TRBD2 (5 bases). CDR1 and CDR2 (germline): DFQATT, SNEGSKA (reference sequence). Trimming stripped 5 bases from V and 9 bases from J, with 18 bases between. CDR3 length: 13 amino acids. Here the CDR3 reads CSASGIRSRTQYF. DNA for the CDR3: TGCAGTGCTTCCGGGATTCGATCCAGGACGCAGTATTTT.

This clonotype was counted at least ten times. The chain couples TRBV29-1 to TRBJ2-2; 7 bases match TRBD2. CDR1 SQVTM and CDR2 ANQGSEA come from the germline V gene. Trimming removed 2 bases from V and 7 bases from J; junction bases left unmatched: 10. This CDR3 region has 15 residues. The CDR3 DNA sequence: TGCAGCGTTGAAAGGTTGGCGGGAGTTGGCGGGGAGCTGTTTTTT. Protein product: CSVERLAGVGGELFF.

There are a few counts of this clonotype. V gene TRBV6-5 combines with J gene TRBJ2-3; D may be TRBD2 (5 bases). The CDR3 has 16 amino acids. The germline V and J ends were trimmed by 0 bases and 2 bases, with 12 bases remaining between them. CDR1 is MNHEY and CDR2 is SVGAGI in the germline V gene. This CDR3 is CASSYSDGGFTDTQYF. CDR3 DNA sequence: TGTGCCAGCAGTTACTCGGACGGCGGGTTCACAGATACGCAGTATTTT.

The CDR3 bases are TGTGCCAGCAGCCAGGGTGCGGGAGGGTACAATGAGCAGTTCTTC. Translating gives CASSQGAGGYNEQFF. The rearrangement links TRBV7-2 to TRBJ2-1; 9 bases line up with TRBD2. The CDR3 runs 15 residues. Germline V lookup: CDR1 SGHTA, CDR2 FQGNSA. The trim removed 5 bases at V and 4 bases at J, leaving 6 bases unmatched.

In its sample, this clonotype was seen a few times. The rearrangement links TRBV29-1 to TRBJ1-1, with D possibly matching TRBD1 (6 bases). The CDR3 contains 15 residues. Trimming stripped 7 bases from V and 0 bases from J, with 18 bases between. The germline CDR1 and CDR2 sequences are SQVTM and ANQGSEA. This CDR3 reads CSAAVRGRMNTEAFF. DNA of the CDR3: TGCAGCGCCGCAGTCAGGGGCCGGATGAACACTGAAGCTTTCTTT.